Listed here are 16 T cell receptor beta chains from one sample, sequenced in a study of T cells in Graves' hyperthyroidism and ophthalmopathy. TCR beta CDR3 regions were amplified from RNA transcripts. During a first-round RT-PCR of the TCR CDR3, the HTBI primer set was used. MiXCR, run by TCRdb on the multiplex PCR reads, gives a single entry per CDR3 protein. There are around 290,000 distinct CDR3 sequences in the sample; over 15% occur only once, and about 51% lies in the top ten. The sample consisted of blood. These receptors originate from a woman aged 55-69 years with Graves' ophthalmopathy.

This clonotype was seen ten or more times. The V gene is TRBV20-1, the J gene TRBJ2-5; TRBD2 aligns across 8 bases. Trimming at V came to 1 base and at J to 2 bases, leaving 12 bases not matched to a gene. Germline V lookup: CDR1 DFQATT, CDR2 SNEGSKA (reference sequence). The CDR3 consists of 17 residues. The CDR3 reads CSARGRSSGGAQETQYF. For the CDR3, the DNA is TGCAGTGCTAGAGGGAGGTCCAGCGGGGGCGCACAAGAGACCCAGTACTTC.

The chain is built from TRBV18 and TRBJ1-1; maybe TRBD1 (6 bases). The V end was cut by 7 bases, the J end by 6 bases, with 15 bases between. Germline assignment: CDR1 KGHSH and CDR2 LQKENI. This CDR3 spans 13 amino acids. In DNA form, the CDR3 reads TGTGCCAGCTTACCGGGGGGCGCGGCTGAAGCTTTCTTT. Translated: CASLPGGAAEAFF.

This clonotype turned up a few times. This chain joins TRBV19 and TRBJ2-7; D remains unclear. This CDR3 has 16 amino acids. Germline CDR1 reads LNHDA; CDR2 reads SQIVND (reference sequence). Trimming pared 5 bases from V and 3 bases from J, leaving 20 bases between. CDR3 amino acids: CASSPRYRESSYEQYF. Here the CDR3 DNA reads TGTGCCAGTAGTCCCCGGTACAGAGAGAGTAGCTACGAGCAGTACTTC.

The chain has TRBV3-1 and TRBJ2-5, with 13 positions matching TRBD2. The CDR3 is 15 residues long. CDR1 and CDR2 (germline): LGHDT, YNNKEL (reference sequence). J lost 5 bases, V lost 7 bases, and 7 bases had no gene match. The CDR3 bases are TGTGCCAGCACCAGGACTAGCGGGAGTCAGGAGACCCAGTACTTC. It encodes CASTRTSGSQETQYF.

This clonotype was seen repeatedly, ten times or more. The gene calls are TRBV6-1 and TRBJ2-1; no definite D call. Germline V gene data show CDR1 as MNHNS and CDR2 as SASEGT. V was clipped by 4 bases and J by 2 bases, with 15 bases between them. This CDR3 spans 16 amino acids. The CDR3 DNA reads as TGTGCCAGCAGTGCCCTCGGTAGGTTTGCCTACAATGAGCAGTTCTTC. Protein product: CASSALGRFAYNEQFF.

This clonotype came up a few times. The J gene is TRBJ1-5, the V gene TRBV7-8; 9 bases fit TRBD1. J gave up 7 bases and V 0 bases, and 4 bases lay outside the gene matches. Germline CDR1 is SGHVS and CDR2 is FQNEAQ. The CDR3 contains 15 residues. The CDR3 reads CASSLAGTGSQPQHF. Here the CDR3 DNA reads TGTGCCAGCAGCTTAGCCGGGACAGGGAGCCAGCCCCAGCATTTT.

This clonotype was recorded many times. The chain recombines TRBV20-1 with TRBJ1-1; D possibly corresponds to TRBD1 (6 bases). Germline values: CDR1 DFQATT, CDR2 SNEGSKA (reference sequence). CDR3 length equals 15 residues. The ends were cut back, 6 bases at V and 0 bases at J, with 17 bases in the middle. The CDR3 region is CSAGGRGSMNTEAFF. The CDR3 DNA reads as TGCAGTGCAGGGGGGAGAGGCAGCATGAACACTGAAGCTTTCTTT.

The rearrangement joins TRBV4-3 to TRBJ2-7; TRBD1 matches at 8 bases. The length of the CDR3 is 13 residues. From germline, CDR1 is LGHNA and CDR2 YSLEER. With V trimmed by 0 bases and J by 7 bases, 2 bases remained unmatched. The CDR3 bases are TGCGCCAGCAGCCAAGATAGGACAGGGGAGCAGTACTTC. Encoded protein: CASSQDRTGEQYF.

The J gene is TRBJ1-6, the V gene TRBV5-1, with 9 bases lining up with TRBD1. The CDR3 spans 17 residues. V was clipped by 7 bases and J by 8 bases; unmatched bases: 16. Germline CDR1 is SGHRS and CDR2 is YFSETQ. This CDR3 reads CASRVNQQGARYSPLHF. In nucleotides, the CDR3 is TGCGCCAGCCGCGTCAACCAACAGGGGGCTAGGTATTCACCCCTCCACTTT.

A remark on this clonotype: A much bigger clone sits one base away, suggesting this may be a read error. V gene TRBV12-3 or TRBV12-4 combines with J gene TRBJ1-5; D gene unclear. This CDR3 contains 15 residues. The V gene lost 7 bases and the J gene lost 0 bases, with 13 bases spanning the gap. In DNA, the CDR3 is TGTGCCAGCAAAGGAAGAGTCTTTAGCAATCAGCCCCAGCATTTT. Protein product: CASKGRVFSNQPQHF.

This clonotype came up many times. The rearrangement links TRBV11-2 to TRBJ2-1; 10 bases agree with TRBD2. Germline V gene lookup returns CDR1 SGHAT and CDR2 FQNNGV. This CDR3 region has 18 residues. V was clipped by 0 bases and J by 3 bases; unmatched bases: 8. The CDR3 is CASSLEPSGGPNYNEQFF. The DNA for the CDR3 is TGTGCCAGCAGCTTAGAGCCTAGCGGGGGACCGAACTACAATGAGCAGTTCTTC.

This clonotype appeared a few times. The chain employs TRBV28 and TRBJ1-2, with a weak D call TRBD1 (6 bases). Germline loops: CDR1 MDHEN, CDR2 SYDVKM. This CDR3 region has 13 residues. V lost 4 bases and J 2 bases, leaving 8 bases between the germline ends. This CDR3 reads CASSYGQNYGYTF. In nucleotides, the CDR3 is TGTGCCAGCAGTTACGGACAGAACTATGGCTACACCTTC.

The chain recombines TRBV7-9 with TRBJ2-3; TRBD1 matches at 9 bases. The CDR3 sequence is 16 residues long. J gave up 1 base and V 4 bases, and 6 bases lay outside the gene matches. Germline V lookup: CDR1 SEHNR, CDR2 FQNEAQ (reference sequence). CDR3: CASSSPGQGGTDTQYF. CDR3 bases: TGTGCCAGCAGCTCTCCGGGACAGGGCGGCACAGATACGCAGTATTTT.

This rearrangement joins TRBV5-1 to TRBJ1-2; 11 bases match TRBD1. This CDR3 region has 16 residues. V lost 6 bases, J lost 8 bases, and 15 bases stayed unmatched. Germline V gene data show CDR1 as SGHRS and CDR2 as YFSETQ. CDR3 DNA: TGCGCCAGCACAGGACGGACAGGGGGCCTACTGGAAGGCTACACCTTC. Residues: CASTGRTGGLLEGYTF.

This chain joins TRBV28 and TRBJ2-6; D is unclear. The CDR3 contains 16 residues. CDR1 and CDR2 from the germline V gene are MDHEN and SYDVKM. V lost 6 bases to trimming and J lost 3 bases, with 15 bases between them. CDR3 region: CASRPPPSGGANVLTF. DNA of the CDR3: TGTGCCAGCAGACCCCCTCCCAGTGGTGGGGCCAACGTCCTGACTTTC.

The V call is TRBV18, the J call TRBJ2-7, with 14 bases that match TRBD2. The CDR3 length is 16 residues. In germline, CDR1 is KGHSH, CDR2 LQKENI. Germline trimming cut 2 bases from V and 8 bases from J; bases unmatched to any gene: 8. The CDR3 nucleotides read TGTGCCAGCTCACCAGCCGGGACTAGCGGGGGATACAAGCAGTACTTC. Protein product: CASSPAGTSGGYKQYF.